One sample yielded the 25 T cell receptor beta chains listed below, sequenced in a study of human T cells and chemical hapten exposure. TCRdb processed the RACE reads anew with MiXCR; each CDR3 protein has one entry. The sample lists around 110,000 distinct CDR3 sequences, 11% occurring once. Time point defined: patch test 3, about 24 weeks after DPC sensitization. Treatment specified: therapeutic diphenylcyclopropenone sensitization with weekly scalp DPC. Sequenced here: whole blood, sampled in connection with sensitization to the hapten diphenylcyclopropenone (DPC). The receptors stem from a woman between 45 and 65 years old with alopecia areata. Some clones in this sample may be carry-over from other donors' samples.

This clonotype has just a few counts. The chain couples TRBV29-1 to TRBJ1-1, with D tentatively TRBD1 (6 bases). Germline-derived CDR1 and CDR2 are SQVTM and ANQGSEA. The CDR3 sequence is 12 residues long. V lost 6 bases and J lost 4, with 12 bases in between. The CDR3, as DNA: TGCAGCGTCGCAGCGACAGGCACTGAAGCTTTCTTT. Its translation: CSVAATGTEAFF.

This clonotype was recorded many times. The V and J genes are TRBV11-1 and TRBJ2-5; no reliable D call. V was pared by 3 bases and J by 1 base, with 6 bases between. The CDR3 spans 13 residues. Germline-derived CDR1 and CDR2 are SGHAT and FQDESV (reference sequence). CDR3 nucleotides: TGTGCCAGCAGCTTTGAGTTCCAAGAGACCCAGTACTTC. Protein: CASSFEFQETQYF.

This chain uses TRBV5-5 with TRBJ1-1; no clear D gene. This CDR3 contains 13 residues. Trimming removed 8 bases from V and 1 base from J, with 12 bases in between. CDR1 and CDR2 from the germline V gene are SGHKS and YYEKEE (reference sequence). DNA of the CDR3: TGTGCCAGTGAGGGCTCCAGGAACACTGAAGCTTTCTTT. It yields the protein CASEGSRNTEAFF.

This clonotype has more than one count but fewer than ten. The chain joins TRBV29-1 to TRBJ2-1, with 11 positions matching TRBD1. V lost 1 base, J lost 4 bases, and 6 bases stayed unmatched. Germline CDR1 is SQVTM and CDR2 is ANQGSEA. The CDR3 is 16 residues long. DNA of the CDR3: TGCAGCGTTGAAGCCCCCGGACAGGGGGCATACAATGAGCAGTTCTTC. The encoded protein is CSVEAPGQGAYNEQFF.

The CDR3 DNA reads as TGTGCCAGCAGCTTAGCAGGGGTGCAGGCAACTTCTTCATATGGCTACACCTTC. Encoded protein: CASSLAGVQATSSYGYTF. The V and J genes are TRBV7-2 and TRBJ1-2, with D maybe TRBD1 (5 bases). The CDR3 loop spans 18 amino acids. V was clipped by 0 bases and J by 5 bases, with 22 bases between them. Looked up from germline, CDR1 is SGHTA and CDR2 is FQGNSA. The full variable domain, in which reference TRBV7-2 and TRBJ1-2 provide the parts outside the CDR3, is GAGVSQSPSNKVTEKGKDVELRCDPISGHTALYWYRQSLGQGLEFLIYFQGNSAPDKSGLPSDRFSAERTGGSVSTLTIQRTQQEDSAVYLCASSLAGVQATSSYGYTFGSGTRLTVV.

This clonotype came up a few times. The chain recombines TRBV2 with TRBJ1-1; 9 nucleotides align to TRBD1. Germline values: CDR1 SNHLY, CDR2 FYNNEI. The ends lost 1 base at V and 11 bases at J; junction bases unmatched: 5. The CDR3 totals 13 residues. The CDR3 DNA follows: TGTGCCAGCAGTGAAGGGACAGGGGATTTCGCTTTCTTT. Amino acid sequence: CASSEGTGDFAFF.

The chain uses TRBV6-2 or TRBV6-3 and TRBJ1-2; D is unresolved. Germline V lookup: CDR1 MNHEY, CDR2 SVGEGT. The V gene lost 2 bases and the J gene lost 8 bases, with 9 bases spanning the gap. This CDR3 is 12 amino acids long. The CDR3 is CASSYEKTGYTF. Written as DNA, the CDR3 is TGTGCCAGCAGTTACGAGAAGACCGGCTACACCTTC.

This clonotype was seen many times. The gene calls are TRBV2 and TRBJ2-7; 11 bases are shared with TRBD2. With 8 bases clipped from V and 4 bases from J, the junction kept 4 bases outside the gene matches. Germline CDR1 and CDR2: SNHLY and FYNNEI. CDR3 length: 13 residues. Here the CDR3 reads CASGASGRYEQYF. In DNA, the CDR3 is TGTGCCAGCGGGGCTAGCGGGAGGTACGAGCAGTACTTC.

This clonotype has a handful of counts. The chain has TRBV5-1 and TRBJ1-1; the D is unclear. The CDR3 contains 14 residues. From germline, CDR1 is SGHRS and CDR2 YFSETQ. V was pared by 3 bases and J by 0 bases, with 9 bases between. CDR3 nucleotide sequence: TGCGCCAGCAGCTCGAGGACCCTGAACACTGAAGCTTTCTTT. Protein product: CASSSRTLNTEAFF.

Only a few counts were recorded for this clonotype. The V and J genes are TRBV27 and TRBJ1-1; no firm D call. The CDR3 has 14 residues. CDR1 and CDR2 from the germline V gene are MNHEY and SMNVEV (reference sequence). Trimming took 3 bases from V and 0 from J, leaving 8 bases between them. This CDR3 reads CASSFGGMNTEAFF. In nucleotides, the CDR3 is TGTGCCAGCAGTTTCGGAGGCATGAACACTGAAGCTTTCTTT.

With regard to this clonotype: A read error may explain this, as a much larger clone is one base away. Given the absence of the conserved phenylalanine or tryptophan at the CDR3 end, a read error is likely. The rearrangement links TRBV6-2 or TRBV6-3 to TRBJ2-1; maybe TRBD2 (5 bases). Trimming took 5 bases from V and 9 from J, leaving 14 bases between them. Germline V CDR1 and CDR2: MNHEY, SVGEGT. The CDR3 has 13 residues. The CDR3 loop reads CASSQHGGSEQFY. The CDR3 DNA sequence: TGTGCCAGCAGTCAACACGGAGGAAGTGAGCAGTTCTAC.

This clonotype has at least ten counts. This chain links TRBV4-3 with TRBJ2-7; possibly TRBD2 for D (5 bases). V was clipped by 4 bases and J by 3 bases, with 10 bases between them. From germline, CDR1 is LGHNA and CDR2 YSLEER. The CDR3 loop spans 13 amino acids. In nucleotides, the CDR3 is TGCGCCAGCAGCCCCGGGGTAAACTACGAGCAGTACTTC. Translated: CASSPGVNYEQYF.

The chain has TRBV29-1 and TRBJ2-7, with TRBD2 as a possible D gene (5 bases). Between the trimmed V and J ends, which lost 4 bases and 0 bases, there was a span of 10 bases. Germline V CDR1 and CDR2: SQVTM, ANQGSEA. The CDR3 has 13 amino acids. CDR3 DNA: TGCAGCGTTGCGAGCGGTCCCTCCTACGAGCAGTACTTC. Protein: CSVASGPSYEQYF.

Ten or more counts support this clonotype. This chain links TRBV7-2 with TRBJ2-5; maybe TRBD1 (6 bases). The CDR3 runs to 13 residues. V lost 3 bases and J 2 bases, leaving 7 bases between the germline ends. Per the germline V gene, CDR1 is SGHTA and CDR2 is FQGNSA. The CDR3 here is CASSFQGQETQYF. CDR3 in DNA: TGTGCCAGCAGCTTCCAGGGGCAAGAGACCCAGTACTTC.

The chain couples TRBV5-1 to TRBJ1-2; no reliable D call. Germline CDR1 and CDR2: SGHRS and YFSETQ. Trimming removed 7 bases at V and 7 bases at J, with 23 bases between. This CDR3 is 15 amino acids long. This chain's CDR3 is CASSSTLRKGGGYTF. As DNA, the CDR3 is TGCGCCAGCTCCTCAACTTTAAGAAAGGGTGGTGGCTACACCTTC.

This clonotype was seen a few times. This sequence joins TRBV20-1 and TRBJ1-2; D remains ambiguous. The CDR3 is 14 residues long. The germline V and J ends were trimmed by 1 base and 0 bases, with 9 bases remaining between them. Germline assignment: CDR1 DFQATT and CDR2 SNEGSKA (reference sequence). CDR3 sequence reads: CSARVQAANYGYTF. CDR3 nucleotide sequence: TGCAGTGCTAGAGTCCAGGCAGCTAACTATGGCTACACCTTC.

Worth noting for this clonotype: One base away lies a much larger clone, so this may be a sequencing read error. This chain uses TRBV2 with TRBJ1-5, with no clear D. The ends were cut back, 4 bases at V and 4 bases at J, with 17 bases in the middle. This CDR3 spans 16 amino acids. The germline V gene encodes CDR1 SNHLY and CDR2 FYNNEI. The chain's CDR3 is CASSAPSRVWNQPQHF. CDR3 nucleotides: TGTGCCAGCAGTGCTCCCTCTCGGGTTTGGAATCAGCCCCAGCATTTT.

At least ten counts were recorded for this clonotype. CDR3 region: CASSPGGTTYEQYF. CDR3 nucleotides: TGTGCCAGCAGTCCCGGGGGGACAACCTACGAGCAGTACTTC. V gene TRBV28 combines with J gene TRBJ2-7, with D tentatively TRBD2 (7 bases). The CDR3 is 14 amino acids. Germline assignment: CDR1 MDHEN and CDR2 SYDVKM. The V end lost 5 bases, the J end lost 2 bases, and 13 bases lay between the germline ends. The whole variable domain, filled in from reference TRBV28 and TRBJ2-7, reads DVKVTQSSRYLVKRTGEKVFLECVQDMDHENMFWYRQDPGLGLRLIYFSYDVKMKEKGDIPEGYSVSREKKERFSLILESASTNQTSMYLCASSPGGTTYEQYFGPGTRLTVT.

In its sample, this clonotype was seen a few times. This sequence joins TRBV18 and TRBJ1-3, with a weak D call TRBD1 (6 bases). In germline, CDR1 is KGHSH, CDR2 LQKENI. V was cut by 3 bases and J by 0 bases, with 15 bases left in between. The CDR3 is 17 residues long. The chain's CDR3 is CASSPAPTGSSGNTIYF. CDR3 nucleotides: TGTGCCAGCTCACCGGCGCCGACAGGCAGCTCTGGAAACACCATATATTTT. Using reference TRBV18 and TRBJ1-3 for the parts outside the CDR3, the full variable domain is NAGVMQNPRHLVRRRGQEARLRCSPMKGHSHVYWYRQLPEEGLKFMVYLQKENIIDESGMPKERFSAEFPKEGPSILRIQQVVRGDSAAYFCASSPAPTGSSGNTIYFGEGSWLTVV.

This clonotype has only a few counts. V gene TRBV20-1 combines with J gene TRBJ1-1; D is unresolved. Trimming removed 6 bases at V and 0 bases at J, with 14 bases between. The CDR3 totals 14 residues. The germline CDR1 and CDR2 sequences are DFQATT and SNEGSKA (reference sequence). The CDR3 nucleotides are TGCAGTGCGGCAGGATCTTCCATGAACACTGAAGCTTTCTTT. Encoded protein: CSAAGSSMNTEAFF.

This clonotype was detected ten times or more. CDR3 nucleotide sequence: TGTGCTAGTGCCTGGGGACTAGCGGGAGGAGGGGCCTACAATGAGCAGTTCTTC. Amino acid sequence: CASAWGLAGGGAYNEQFF. The genes are TRBV12-5 and TRBJ2-1; 15 nucleotides align to TRBD2. The CDR3 consists of 18 residues. The ends lost 7 bases at V and 2 bases at J; junction bases unmatched: 9. Per germline, CDR1 LGHNT and CDR2 FRNRAP. Complete variable domain (other parts from reference TRBV12-5 and TRBJ2-1): DARVTQTPRHKVTEMGQEVTMRCQPILGHNTVFWYRQTMMQGLELLAYFRNRAPLDDSGMPKDRFSAEMPDATLATLKIQPSEPRDSAVYFCASAWGLAGGGAYNEQFFGPGTRLTVL.

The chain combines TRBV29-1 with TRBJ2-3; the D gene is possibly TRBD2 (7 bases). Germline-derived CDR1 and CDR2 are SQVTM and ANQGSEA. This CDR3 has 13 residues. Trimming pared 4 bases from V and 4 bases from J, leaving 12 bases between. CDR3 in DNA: TGCAGCGTTGCAAGGGGGGGATCAGATACGCAGTATTTT. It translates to CSVARGGSDTQYF.

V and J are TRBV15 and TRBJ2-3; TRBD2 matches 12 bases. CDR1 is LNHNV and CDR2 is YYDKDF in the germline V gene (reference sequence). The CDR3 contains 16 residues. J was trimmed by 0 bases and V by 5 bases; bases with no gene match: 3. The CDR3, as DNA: TGTGCCACCAGCGCGGGGACTAGCGGGAGCACAGATACGCAGTATTTT. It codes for CATSAGTSGSTDTQYF.

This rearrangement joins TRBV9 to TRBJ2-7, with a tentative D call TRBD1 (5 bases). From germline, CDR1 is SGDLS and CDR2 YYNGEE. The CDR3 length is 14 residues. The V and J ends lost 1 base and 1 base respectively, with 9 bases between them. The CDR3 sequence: CASSVSPGSYEQYF. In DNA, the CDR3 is TGTGCCAGCAGCGTAAGTCCAGGGTCCTACGAGCAGTACTTC. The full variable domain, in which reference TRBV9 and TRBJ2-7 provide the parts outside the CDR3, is DSGVTQTPKHLITATGQRVTLRCSPRSGDLSVYWYQQSLDQGLQFLIQYYNGEERAKGNILERFSAQQFPDLHSELNLSSLELGDSALYFCASSVSPGSYEQYFGPGTRLTVT.

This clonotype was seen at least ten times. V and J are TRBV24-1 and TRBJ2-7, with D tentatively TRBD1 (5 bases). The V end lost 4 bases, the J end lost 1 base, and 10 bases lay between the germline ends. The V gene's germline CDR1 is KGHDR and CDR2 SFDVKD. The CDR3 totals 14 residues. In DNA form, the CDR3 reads TGTGCCACCAGTGACCCCAGGGCATCCTACGAGCAGTACTTC. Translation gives CATSDPRASYEQYF.